This T cell receptor (beta chain) derives from a study of cytomegalovirus exposure and HLA in healthy donors. A remark on this clone: Its antigen is as yet unknown.

General study results and limits: In a later analysis, most CMV-associated TCR beta chains appeared HLA-restricted.

J was trimmed by 6 bases and V by 8 bases; bases with no gene match: 7. This CDR3 region has 14 residues. The germline gives CDR1 LNHDA, CDR2 SQIVND (reference sequence). It was with 60 Vbeta and 13 Jbeta primers that the PCR ran. TCRdb keeps only in-frame clones here, not all; method: immunoSEQ multiplex PCR. This sample yields tens of thousands of clones, of which 70% to 80% are seen a single time; less than 4.5% belongs to the top ten. The chain is built from TRBV19 and TRBJ1-5, with 10 nucleotides matching TRBD1. The sequence was obtained from a man between 25 and 39 years old in good health and CMV-seronegative. Specimen: PBMCs. This CDR3 is CASGGQGGSQPQHF. CDR3 DNA: TGTGCCAGTGGCGGACAGGGGGGGAGTCAGCCCCAGCATTTT.